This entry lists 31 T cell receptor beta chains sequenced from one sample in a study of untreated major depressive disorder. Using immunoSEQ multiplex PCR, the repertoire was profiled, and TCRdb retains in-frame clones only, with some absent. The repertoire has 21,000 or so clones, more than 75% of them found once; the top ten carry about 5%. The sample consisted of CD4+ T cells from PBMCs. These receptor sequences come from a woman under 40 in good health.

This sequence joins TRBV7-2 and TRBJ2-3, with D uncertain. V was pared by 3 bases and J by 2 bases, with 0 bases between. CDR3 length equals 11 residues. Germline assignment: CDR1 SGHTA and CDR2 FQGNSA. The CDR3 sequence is CASSFTDTQYF. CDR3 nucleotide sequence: TGTGCCAGCAGCTTCACAGATACGCAGTATTTT.

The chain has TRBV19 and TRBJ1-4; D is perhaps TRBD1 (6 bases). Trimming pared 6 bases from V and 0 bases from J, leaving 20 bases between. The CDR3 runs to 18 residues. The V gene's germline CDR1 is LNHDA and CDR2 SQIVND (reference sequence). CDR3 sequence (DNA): TGTGCCAGTAGCCTGGACAGCCTCTTCGGTTCAACTAATGAAAAACTGTTTTTT. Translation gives CASSLDSLFGSTNEKLFF.

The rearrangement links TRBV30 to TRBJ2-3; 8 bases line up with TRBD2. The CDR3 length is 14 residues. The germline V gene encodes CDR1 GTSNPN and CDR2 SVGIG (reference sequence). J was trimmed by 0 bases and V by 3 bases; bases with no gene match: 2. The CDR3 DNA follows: TGTGCCTGGAGAGCGGGGGCTAGCACAGATACGCAGTATTTT. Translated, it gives CAWRAGASTDTQYF.

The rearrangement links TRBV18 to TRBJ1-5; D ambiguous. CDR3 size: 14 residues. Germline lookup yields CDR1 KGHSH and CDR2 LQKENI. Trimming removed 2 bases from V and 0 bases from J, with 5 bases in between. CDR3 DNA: TGTGCCAGCTCACCAGCAAATAGCAATCAGCCCCAGCATTTT. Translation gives CASSPANSNQPQHF.

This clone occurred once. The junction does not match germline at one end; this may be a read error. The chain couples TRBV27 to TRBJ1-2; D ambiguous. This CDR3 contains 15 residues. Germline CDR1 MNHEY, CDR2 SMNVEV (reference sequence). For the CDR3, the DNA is TGTACCAGCAGCCATCCCACCGCCGGTAACTATGGCTACACCTTC. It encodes CTSSHPTAGNYGYTF.

The CDR3 here is CASSESPTPYGYTF. In nucleotides, the CDR3 is TGTGCCAGCAGTGAATCGCCGACTCCCTATGGCTACACCTTC. The chain joins TRBV6-1 to TRBJ1-2; D unresolved. The CDR3 is 14 residues long. Germline V gene lookup returns CDR1 MNHNS and CDR2 SASEGT. The V end was cut by 2 bases, the J end by 4 bases, with 11 bases between.

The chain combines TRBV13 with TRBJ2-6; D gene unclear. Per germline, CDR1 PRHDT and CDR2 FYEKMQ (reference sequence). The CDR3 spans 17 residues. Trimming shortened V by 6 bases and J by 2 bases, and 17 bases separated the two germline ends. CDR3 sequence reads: CASRIGPLLAGANVLTF. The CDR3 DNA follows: TGTGCCAGCAGAATCGGACCCCTCCTAGCTGGGGCCAACGTCCTGACTTTC.

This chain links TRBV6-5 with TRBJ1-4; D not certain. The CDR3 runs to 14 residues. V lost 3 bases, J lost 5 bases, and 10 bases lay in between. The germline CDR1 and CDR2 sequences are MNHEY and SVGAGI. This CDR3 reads CASSYGRTNEKLFF. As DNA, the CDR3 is TGTGCCAGCAGTTATGGGAGGACCAATGAAAAACTGTTTTTT.

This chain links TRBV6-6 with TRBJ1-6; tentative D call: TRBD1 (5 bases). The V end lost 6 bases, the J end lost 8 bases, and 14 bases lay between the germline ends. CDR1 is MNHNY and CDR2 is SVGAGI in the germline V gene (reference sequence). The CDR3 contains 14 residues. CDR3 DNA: TGTGCCAGCAGACCAAACAGGCATGATTCACCCCTCCACTTT. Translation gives CASRPNRHDSPLHF.

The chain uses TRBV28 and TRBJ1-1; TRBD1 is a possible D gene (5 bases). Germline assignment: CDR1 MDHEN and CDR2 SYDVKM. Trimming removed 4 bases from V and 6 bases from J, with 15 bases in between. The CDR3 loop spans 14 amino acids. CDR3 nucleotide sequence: TGTGCCAGCAGTTACGGTGGGGCGGTGCCTGAAGCTTTCTTT. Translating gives CASSYGGAVPEAFF. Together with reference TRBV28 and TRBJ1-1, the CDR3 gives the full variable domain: DVKVTQSSRYLVKRTGEKVFLECVQDMDHENMFWYRQDPGLGLRLIYFSYDVKMKEKGDIPEGYSVSREKKERFSLILESASTNQTSMYLCASSYGGAVPEAFFGQGTRLTVV.

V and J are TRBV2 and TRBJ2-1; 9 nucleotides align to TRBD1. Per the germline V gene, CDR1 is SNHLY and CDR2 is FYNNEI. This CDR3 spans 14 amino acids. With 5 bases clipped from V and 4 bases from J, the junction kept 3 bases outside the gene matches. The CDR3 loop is CASSPGQGYNEQFF. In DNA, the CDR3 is TGTGCCAGCAGTCCGGGACAGGGATACAATGAGCAGTTCTTC.

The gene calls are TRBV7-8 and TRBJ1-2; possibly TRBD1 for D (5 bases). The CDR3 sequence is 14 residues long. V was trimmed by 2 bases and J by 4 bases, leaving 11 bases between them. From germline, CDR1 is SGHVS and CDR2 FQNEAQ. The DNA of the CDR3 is TGTGCCAGCAGCTTAAAGGGGAACCCCTATGGCTACACCTTC. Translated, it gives CASSLKGNPYGYTF.

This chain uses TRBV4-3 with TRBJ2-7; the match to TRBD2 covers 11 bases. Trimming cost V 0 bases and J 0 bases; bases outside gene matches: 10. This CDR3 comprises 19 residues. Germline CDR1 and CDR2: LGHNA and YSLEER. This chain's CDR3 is CASSQEVVLAGGDSYEQYF. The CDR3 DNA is TGCGCCAGCAGCCAAGAGGTTGTCCTAGCGGGGGGAGACTCCTACGAGCAGTACTTC.

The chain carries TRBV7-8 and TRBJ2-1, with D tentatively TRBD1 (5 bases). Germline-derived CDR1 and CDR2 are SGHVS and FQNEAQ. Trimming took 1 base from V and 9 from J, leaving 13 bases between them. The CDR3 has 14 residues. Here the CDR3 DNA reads TGTGCCAGCAGCTTAGATCGCCAGGGTGGTGAGCAGTTCTTC. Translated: CASSLDRQGGEQFF.

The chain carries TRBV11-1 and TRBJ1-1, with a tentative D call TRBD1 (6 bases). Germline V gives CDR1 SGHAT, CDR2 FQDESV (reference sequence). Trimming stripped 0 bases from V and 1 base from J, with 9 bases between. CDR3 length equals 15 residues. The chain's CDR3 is CASSLALRGNTEAFF. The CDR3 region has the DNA TGTGCCAGCAGCTTAGCGCTCAGGGGGAACACTGAAGCTTTCTTT.

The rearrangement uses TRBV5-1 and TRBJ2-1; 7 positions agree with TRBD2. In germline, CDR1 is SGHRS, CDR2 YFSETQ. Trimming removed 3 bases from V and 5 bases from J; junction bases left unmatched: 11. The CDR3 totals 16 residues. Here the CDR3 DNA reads TGCGCCAGCAGCTCCCGTACTAGCGTGGGTCACAATGAGCAGTTCTTC. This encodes CASSSRTSVGHNEQFF.

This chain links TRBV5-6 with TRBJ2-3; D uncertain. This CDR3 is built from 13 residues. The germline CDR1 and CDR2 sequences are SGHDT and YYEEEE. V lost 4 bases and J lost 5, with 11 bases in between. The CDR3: CASSLTAEDTQYF. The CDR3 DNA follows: TGTGCCAGCAGCCTTACCGCAGAAGATACGCAGTATTTT.

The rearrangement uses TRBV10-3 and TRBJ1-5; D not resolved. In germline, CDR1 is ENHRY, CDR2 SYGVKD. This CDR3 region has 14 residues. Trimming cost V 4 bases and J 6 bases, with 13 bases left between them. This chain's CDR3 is CAISGMGIGQPQHF. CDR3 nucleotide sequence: TGTGCCATCAGTGGTATGGGGATCGGTCAGCCCCAGCATTTT.

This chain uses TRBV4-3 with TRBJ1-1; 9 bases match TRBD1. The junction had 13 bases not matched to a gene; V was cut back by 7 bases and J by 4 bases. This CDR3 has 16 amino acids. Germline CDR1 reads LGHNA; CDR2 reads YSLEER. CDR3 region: CASTPGRGQGVTEAFF. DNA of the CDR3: TGCGCCAGCACCCCGGGTAGGGGACAGGGTGTCACTGAAGCTTTCTTT.

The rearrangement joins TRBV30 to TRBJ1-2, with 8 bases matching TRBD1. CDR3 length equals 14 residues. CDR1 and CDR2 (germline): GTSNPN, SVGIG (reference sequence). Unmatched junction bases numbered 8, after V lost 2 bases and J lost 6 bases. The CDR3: CAWSPPDRGHGYTF. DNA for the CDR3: TGTGCCTGGAGTCCACCTGACAGGGGTCATGGCTACACCTTC.

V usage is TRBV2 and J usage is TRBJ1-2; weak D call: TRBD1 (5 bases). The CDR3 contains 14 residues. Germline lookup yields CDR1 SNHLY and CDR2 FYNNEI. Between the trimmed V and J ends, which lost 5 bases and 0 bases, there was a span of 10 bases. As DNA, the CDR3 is TGTGCCAGCAGTCTCGGGACGGCTAACTATGGCTACACCTTC. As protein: CASSLGTANYGYTF.

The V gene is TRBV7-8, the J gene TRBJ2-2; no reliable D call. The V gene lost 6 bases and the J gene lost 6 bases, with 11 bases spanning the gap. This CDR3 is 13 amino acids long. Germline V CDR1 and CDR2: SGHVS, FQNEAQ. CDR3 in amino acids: CASRRLGSGELFF. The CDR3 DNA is TGTGCCAGCAGGCGACTCGGATCCGGGGAGCTGTTTTTT.

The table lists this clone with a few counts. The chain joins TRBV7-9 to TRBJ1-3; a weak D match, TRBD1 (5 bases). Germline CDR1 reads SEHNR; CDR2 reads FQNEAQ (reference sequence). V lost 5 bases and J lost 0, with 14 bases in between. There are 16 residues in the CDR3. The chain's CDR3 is CASSPAGRSSGNTIYF. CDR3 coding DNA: TGTGCCAGCAGCCCTGCGGGACGGAGCTCTGGAAACACCATATATTTT.

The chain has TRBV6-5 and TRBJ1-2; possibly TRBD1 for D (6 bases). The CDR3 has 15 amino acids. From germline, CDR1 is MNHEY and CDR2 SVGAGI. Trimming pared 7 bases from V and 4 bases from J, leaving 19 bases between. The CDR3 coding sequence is TGTGCCAGCATTCAAAGTTCCCGGGACACCTATGGCTACACCTTC. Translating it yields CASIQSSRDTYGYTF.

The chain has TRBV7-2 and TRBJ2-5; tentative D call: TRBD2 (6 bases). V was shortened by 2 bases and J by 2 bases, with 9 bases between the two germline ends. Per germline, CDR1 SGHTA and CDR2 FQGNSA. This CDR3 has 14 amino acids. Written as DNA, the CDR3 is TGTGCCAGCAGCTTAACTGGGGGGCAAGAGACCCAGTACTTC. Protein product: CASSLTGGQETQYF.

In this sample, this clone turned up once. CDR3 protein: CASSPGVGNQPQHF. The DNA of the CDR3 is TGTGCCAGCAGCCCCGGGGTGGGGAATCAGCCCCAGCATTTT. The chain has TRBV27 and TRBJ1-5, with unresolved D. V dropped 6 bases and J dropped 4 bases, with 13 bases sitting between them. Germline lookup yields CDR1 MNHEY and CDR2 SMNVEV (reference sequence). CDR3 length equals 14 residues.

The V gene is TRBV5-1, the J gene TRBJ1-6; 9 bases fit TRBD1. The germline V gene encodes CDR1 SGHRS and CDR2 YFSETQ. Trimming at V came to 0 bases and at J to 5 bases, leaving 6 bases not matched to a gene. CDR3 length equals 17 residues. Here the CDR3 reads CASSLVGTGLNNSPLHF. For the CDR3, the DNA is TGCGCCAGCAGCTTGGTGGGGACAGGGCTCAATAATTCACCCCTCCACTTT.

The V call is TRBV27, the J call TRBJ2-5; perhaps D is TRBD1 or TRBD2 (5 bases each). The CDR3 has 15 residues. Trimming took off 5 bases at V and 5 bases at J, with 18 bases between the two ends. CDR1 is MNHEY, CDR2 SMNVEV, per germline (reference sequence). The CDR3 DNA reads TGTGCCAGCAGTCCCTTTGTCTCGAGGGACGAGACCCAGTACTTC. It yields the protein CASSPFVSRDETQYF.

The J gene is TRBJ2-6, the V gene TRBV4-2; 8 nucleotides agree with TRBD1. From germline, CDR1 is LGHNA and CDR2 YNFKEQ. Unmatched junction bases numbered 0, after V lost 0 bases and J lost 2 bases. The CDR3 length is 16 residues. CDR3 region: CASSQDRGPGANVLTF. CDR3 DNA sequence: TGTGCCAGCAGCCAAGACAGGGGGCCTGGGGCCAACGTCCTGACTTTC.

The CDR3 protein is CASRRTQQGPQETQYF. CDR3 DNA sequence: TGTGCCAGCAGACGAACCCAACAGGGCCCCCAAGAGACCCAGTACTTC. J is TRBJ2-5 and V is TRBV6-6; maybe TRBD1 (6 bases). Between the trimmed V and J ends, which lost 6 bases and 1 base, there was a span of 18 bases. Per germline, CDR1 MNHNY and CDR2 SVGAGI (reference sequence). CDR3 size: 16 residues.

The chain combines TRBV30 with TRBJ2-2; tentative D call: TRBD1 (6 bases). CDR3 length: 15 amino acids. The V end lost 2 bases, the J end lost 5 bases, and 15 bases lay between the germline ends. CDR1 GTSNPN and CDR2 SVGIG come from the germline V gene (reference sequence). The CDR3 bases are TGTGCCTGGAGTCACCTGGGGGCAAGAACCGGGGAGCTGTTTTTT. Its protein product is CAWSHLGARTGELFF.